This entry features one TCR beta chain sequence. Method: immunoSEQ multiplex PCR; TCRdb's copy keeps in-frame clones and lacks some. The repertoire holds about 1 million clones, with more than 60% as singletons. The source of the sample is a study of shared clonotypes between healthy human individuals. V shed 1 base, J shed 2 bases, and the junction held 2 bases outside the gene matches. The CDR3 contains 15 residues. The germline CDR1 and CDR2 sequences are SGHAT and FQNNGV. This chain uses TRBV11-2 with TRBJ2-1, with TRBD2 matching over 7 bases. The sample consisted of memory CD4+ T cells sorted from blood. Subset described: CD45RA-negative fraction. The sequence was obtained from a man between 18 and 29 years old in good health. The CDR3, as DNA: TGTGCCAGCAGCTTAGCGGGGGGTCCCTACAATGAGCAGTTCTTC. Translating gives CASSLAGGPYNEQFF.